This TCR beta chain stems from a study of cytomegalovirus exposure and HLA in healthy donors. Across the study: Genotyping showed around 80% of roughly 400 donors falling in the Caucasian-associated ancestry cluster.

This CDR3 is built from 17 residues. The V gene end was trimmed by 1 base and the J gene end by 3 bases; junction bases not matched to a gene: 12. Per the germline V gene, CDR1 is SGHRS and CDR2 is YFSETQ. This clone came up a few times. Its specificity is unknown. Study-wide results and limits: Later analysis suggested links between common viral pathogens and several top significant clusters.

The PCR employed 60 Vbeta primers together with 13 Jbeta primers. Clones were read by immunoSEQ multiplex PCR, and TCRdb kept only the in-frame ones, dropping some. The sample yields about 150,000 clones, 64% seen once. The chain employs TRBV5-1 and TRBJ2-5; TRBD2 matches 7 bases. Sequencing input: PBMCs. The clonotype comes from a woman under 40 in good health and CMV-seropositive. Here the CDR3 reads CASSLFGYRGGEETQYF. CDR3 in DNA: TGCGCCAGCAGCTTGTTTGGCTACCGGGGAGGGGAAGAGACCCAGTACTTC.